This T cell receptor (beta chain) is from a study of beta chain features in type 1 diabetes. The study's findings and limits: Moderate yet significant TCRB CDR3 shortening was seen in Type 1 diabetes patients in all four CD4+ subsets.

With respect to this clone: Its cognate antigen is unknown.

Germline CDR1 ENHRY, CDR2 SYGVKD. This CDR3 comprises 15 residues. The V and J ends lost 5 bases and 2 bases respectively, with 14 bases between them. Investigators reverse transcribed all isolated RNA, so they sequenced expressed TCRB transcripts. The data were produced by immunoSEQ multiplex PCR, yet TCRdb's version contains in-frame clones alone and is incomplete. Here the sample spans 150,000 to 200,000 clones, just over 8% being singletons. The source is a woman under 30 with type 1 diabetes. This rearrangement joins TRBV10-3 to TRBJ2-3; D is unclear. The sequencing sample was made of central memory CD4+ T cells from blood. CDR3 amino acids: CAISTLTPLTDTQYF. Here the CDR3 DNA reads TGTGCCATCAGTACTCTAACCCCCCTCACAGATACGCAGTATTTT.